These T cell receptor beta chains were read from a single sample in a study of Graves' ophthalmopathy and Graves' hyperthyroidism. TCRdb called the multiplex PCR reads again in MiXCR, with one record for every CDR3 protein. This repertoire shows about 230,000 distinct CDR3 sequences, around 45% found once; its top ten account for about half. The specimen was peripheral blood. Receptors originate from an adult man with Graves' ophthalmopathy. Both conserved end residues are trimmed from each CDR3. Clone size is given for some rows only: seen once, a few or many times, or a class if the clone is expanded.

j_call v_call clone_size cdr3_aa
TRBJ1-2 TRBV20-1 few SARDGQGARYGYT
TRBJ1-2 TRBV15 NA ATSRPRGSYGYT
TRBJ2-5 TRBV5-4 NA ASSDRLYQETQY
TRBJ1-1 TRBV10-1 once ASSAGQYTEAF
TRBJ2-2 TRBV2 NA ASSPEGVRVGELF
TRBJ2-7 TRBV20-1 once SAKGQGRGGEQY
TRBJ2-5 TRBV14 once ASSQRRRGIQETQY
TRBJ1-1 TRBV19 NA ASSIEDRGFSNTEAF
TRBJ2-5 TRBV29-1 NA SVELAVQETQY
TRBJ2-7 TRBV4-1 NA ASSQDWDLPYEQY
TRBJ2-3 TRBV10-3 NA AVKGGSSTDTQY
TRBJ1-2 TRBV12-3/TRBV12-4 few ASTAWGQDYGYT
TRBJ1-1 TRBV7-6 few ASSRQRDTEAF
TRBJ1-5 TRBV7-9 NA ASSLAGQH
TRBJ1-5 TRBV7-9 NA ASSPGQETPQH
TRBJ2-2 TRBV4-1 few ASSPIRATGELF
TRBJ1-1 TRBV7-2 few ASSLDTGATEAF
TRBJ2-7 TRBV12-3/TRBV12-4 few ASSLAQNSYEQY
TRBJ2-7 TRBV20-1 NA SARDRVRWEQY
TRBJ2-7 TRBV2 NA ASIRRDKSSYEQY
TRBJ2-7 TRBV20-1 NA SAFPSFFTGDEQY
TRBJ2-5 TRBV7-7 NA ASSPTRQAPTQY
TRBJ1-2 TRBV7-8 NA ASSLASLYGYT
TRBJ2-5 TRBV2 NA ASRRAGETQY
TRBJ2-2 TRBV2 NA ASSLAGGTNTGELF
TRBJ2-5 TRBV7-9 NA ASSLLAGEKQY
TRBJ1-5 TRBV14 NA ASSQWTDQPQH
TRBJ1-2 TRBV12-3/TRBV12-4 NA ASRRGQSPMGYT
TRBJ2-7 TRBV2 NA ASRDSGSYEQY
TRBJ1-3 TRBV10-2 NA ASSEGVSGNTIY
TRBJ1-4 TRBV12-3/TRBV12-4 NA ASRTGLGNEKLF
TRBJ2-7 TRBV10-3 NA ASSKLGLAGYSYEQY
TRBJ1-6 TRBV7-2 NA ASSSEGASPLH
TRBJ1-5 TRBV2 NA ASSTGTGSNQPQH
TRBJ2-2 TRBV7-2 NA ASSVAWEVDGAGELF
TRBJ2-5 TRBV6-2/TRBV6-3 few ASSDSLPETQY
TRBJ1-2 TRBV6-6 few ASRDNRGAGHGYT
TRBJ2-7 TRBV15 many ATSRAGSSYEQY
TRBJ1-5 TRBV6-5 few ASRLTERQPQH
TRBJ2-7 TRBV10-3 NA AISEADLTY
TRBJ2-2 TRBV10-3 many AISETSGYTGELF
TRBJ1-5 TRBV7-9 NA ASSFAENQPQH
TRBJ1-2 TRBV24-1 NA ATSDRSQGRGGYT
TRBJ1-2 TRBV5-1 few ASSSTGHSDGYT
TRBJ1-1 TRBV20-1 NA SASLDSNTEAF
TRBJ2-2 TRBV9 NA ASSPRRTMDTGELF
TRBJ1-5 TRBV4-1 NA ASSQPLGPTSNQPQH
TRBJ1-3 TRBV6-1 NA ASSYGSKGAFFGNTIY
TRBJ2-7 TRBV9 NA ASSQARGGQGNYEQY
TRBJ1-5 TRBV15 NA ATSKDRAPQH
TRBJ2-7 TRBV7-9 once ASSLNSASSYGQY
TRBJ2-2 TRBV7-2 NA ASFETGSQAGELF